The rows below give T cell receptor beta chains drawn from one sample of a study of metastatic and nonmetastatic thyroid tumors. TCRdb recomputed clones from the PCR reads via MiXCR. Found here are more than 9,500 clones, approximately 9.9% of them singletons; the top ten hold around 8%. Sequenced sample: tumor tissue. The receptors shown here come from a female donor with papillary thyroid cancer or a benign thyroid nodule (not recorded which). Some clones in this sample may be carry-over from other donors' samples. The CDR3 runs from the conserved cysteine through the conserved F or W. Fields, in order: J gene, clone size, D gene, V gene, CDR3 protein, CDR3 DNA. D genes are given only for firm matches. Size tells how often a clone was seen (once, few, many) or the class of an expanded clone, and some rows leave it out.

J: TRBJ1-1; size: medium-sized; D: -; V: TRBV11-2; CDR3: CASSTGTLRAFF; DNA: TGTGCCAGCAGCACAGGGACGTTGCGGGCTTTCTTT
J: TRBJ1-1; size: many; D: -; V: TRBV18; CDR3: CASSPLGGANTEAFF; DNA: TGTGCCAGCTCACCTCTAGGAGGGGCCAACACTGAAGCTTTCTTT
J: TRBJ2-7; size: -; D: -; V: TRBV6-1; CDR3: CATMVESSGYEQYF; DNA: TGTGCCACAATGGTCGAGAGTTCGGGGTACGAGCAGTACTTC
J: TRBJ1-2; size: medium-sized; D: -; V: TRBV19; CDR3: CASRLKDSPPYGYTF; DNA: TGTGCCAGTAGGCTTAAGGACAGTCCTCCCTATGGCTACACCTTC
J: TRBJ2-1; size: few; D: -; V: TRBV19; CDR3: CASSIVGLVEQLF; DNA: TGTGCCAGTAGTATAGTGGGGCTAGTTGAGCAGCTCTTC
J: TRBJ1-2; size: large; D: -; V: TRBV6-1; CDR3: CASSTTGKGGYTF; DNA: TGTGCCAGCAGTACTACAGGGAAGGGTGGCTACACCTTC
J: TRBJ2-7; size: many; D: TRBD2; V: TRBV20-1; CDR3: CSASPVPGTKNYEQYF; DNA: TGCAGTGCTAGTCCCGTCCCCGGGACTAAGAACTACGAGCAGTACTTC
J: TRBJ2-2; size: -; D: -; V: TRBV20-1; CDR3: CSARPRGARGQNTGELFF; DNA: TGCAGTGCTAGACCGAGGGGGGCTAGGGGACAAAACACCGGGGAGCTTTTTTTT
J: TRBJ2-2; size: few; D: TRBD2; V: TRBV28; CDR3: CASSFRLAGGPSGELFF; DNA: TGTGCCAGCAGTTTTCGGCTAGCGGGAGGGCCATCCGGGGAGCTGTTTTTT
J: TRBJ2-3; size: -; D: -; V: TRBV6-1; CDR3: CASSDGRSDTQYF; DNA: TGTGCCAGCAGTGATGGGAGGTCAGATACTCAGTATTTT
J: TRBJ2-3; size: -; D: -; V: TRBV11-2; CDR3: CASSLSPGDPWGDTQYF; DNA: TGTGCCAGCAGCTTAAGTCCGGGGGACCCGTGGGGAGATACGCAGTATTTT
J: TRBJ1-2; size: few; D: TRBD1; V: TRBV6-1; CDR3: CASNTTGGAGGCGYTF; DNA: TGTGCCAGCAACACGACAGGGGGAGCGGGTGGCTGTGGCTACACCTTC
J: TRBJ1-5; size: -; D: TRBD1; V: TRBV28; CDR3: CASRDPSPTGGNQPQHF; DNA: TGTGCCAGCAGGGACCCCTCCCCGACAGGGGGTAACCAGCCCCAGCATTTT
J: TRBJ1-1; size: -; D: TRBD1; V: TRBV24-1; CDR3: CATSDLTGTSMNTEAFF; DNA: TGTGCCACCAGTGATCTGACAGGGACCTCCATGAACACTGAAGCTTTCTTT
J: TRBJ1-6; size: many; D: -; V: TRBV5-4; CDR3: CASSSGVSPLHF; DNA: TGTGCCAGCAGCTCAGGGGTTTCACCCCTCCACTTT
J: TRBJ1-1; size: many; D: TRBD1; V: TRBV4-1; CDR3: CASSHLAGGDTEAFF; DNA: TGCGCCAGCAGCCACCTGGCAGGGGGGGATACTGAAGCTTTCTTT
J: TRBJ1-2; size: many; D: TRBD1; V: TRBV20-1; CDR3: CSALNPGQGGGYTF; DNA: TGCAGTGCTCTTAACCCGGGACAGGGGGGTGGCTACACCTTC
J: TRBJ2-3; size: many; D: TRBD1; V: TRBV18; CDR3: CASSPDRGSDTQYF; DNA: TGTGCCAGCTCACCCGACAGGGGGTCAGATACGCAGTATTTT
J: TRBJ1-6; size: medium-sized; D: -; V: TRBV10-3; CDR3: CAISDRNNSPLHF; DNA: TGTGCCATCAGTGACAGGAACAATTCACCCCTCCACTTT
J: TRBJ2-3; size: medium-sized; D: -; V: TRBV2; CDR3: CASSIASGSTDTQYF; DNA: TGTGCCAGCAGCATTGCCAGCGGGAGCACAGATACGCAGTATTTT
J: TRBJ2-2; size: few; D: -; V: TRBV6-5; CDR3: CASSSLCSGTGELFF; DNA: TGTGCCAGCAGTTCCCTGTGTTCTGGCACCGGGGAGCTGTTTTTT
J: TRBJ2-1; size: many; D: -; V: TRBV29-1; CDR3: CSVGTVNEQFF; DNA: TGCAGCGTTGGGACGGTCAATGAGCAGTTCTTC
J: TRBJ2-2; size: few; D: -; V: TRBV12-3/TRBV12-4; CDR3: CASRSSDTNTGELFF; DNA: TGTGCCAGCAGGTCTAGCGATACGAACACCGGGGAGCTGTTTTTT
J: TRBJ2-5; size: many; D: -; V: TRBV20-1; CDR3: CSASQETQYF; DNA: TGCAGTGCAAGCCAAGAGACCCAGTACTTC
J: TRBJ1-5; size: many; D: -; V: TRBV20-1; CDR3: CSATVGDSSRVGVYQPQHF; DNA: TGCAGTGCAACGGTCGGTGACTCAAGCAGGGTAGGAGTTTACCAGCCCCAGCATTTT
J: TRBJ2-2; size: medium-sized; D: -; V: TRBV24-1; CDR3: CATSDLRGRNTGELFF; DNA: TGTGCCACCAGTGATTTGCGTGGACGGAACACCGGGGAGCTGTTTTTT
J: TRBJ2-3; size: medium-sized; D: TRBD1; V: TRBV6-1; CDR3: CASSRRDRADTQYF; DNA: TGTGCCAGCAGCCGAAGGGACAGGGCCGATACGCAGTATTTT
J: TRBJ1-2; size: medium-sized; D: -; V: TRBV19; CDR3: CASSTMTASYGYTF; DNA: TGTGCCAGTAGTACCATGACAGCTTCCTATGGCTACACCTTC
J: TRBJ1-2; size: medium-sized; D: -; V: TRBV6-2/TRBV6-3; CDR3: CASSYVPDKGYGYTF; DNA: TGTGCCAGCAGTTACGTTCCGGACAAGGGCTATGGCTACACCTTC
J: TRBJ1-5; size: medium-sized; D: -; V: TRBV15; CDR3: CATSRANQPQHF; DNA: TGTGCCACCAGCAGAGCTAATCAGCCCCAGCATTTT
J: TRBJ2-7; size: many; D: TRBD1; V: TRBV20-1; CDR3: CSARDPGQGGYEQYF; DNA: TGCAGTGCTAGAGATCCCGGACAGGGCGGCTACGAGCAGTACTTC
J: TRBJ1-1; size: medium-sized; D: TRBD1; V: TRBV12-3/TRBV12-4; CDR3: CASSPKTGGTEAFF; DNA: TGTGCCAGCAGTCCTAAGACAGGGGGCACTGAAGCTTTCTTT
J: TRBJ2-7; size: many; D: TRBD2; V: TRBV20-1; CDR3: CSARRGGGRLLNEQYF; DNA: TGCAGTGCTAGAAGGGGCGGGGGGCGACTCTTAAACGAGCAGTACTTC
J: TRBJ1-2; size: many; D: -; V: TRBV3-1; CDR3: CASSPRTELGYGYTF; DNA: TGTGCCAGCAGCCCCCGGACTGAGCTAGGCTATGGCTACACCTTC
J: TRBJ2-2; size: -; D: -; V: TRBV19; CDR3: CASSTWGADTGELFF; DNA: TGTGCCAGTAGTACCTGGGGGGCAGATACCGGGGAGCTGTTTTTT
J: TRBJ2-1; size: many; D: -; V: TRBV5-1; CDR3: CASSFTADRQNEQFF; DNA: TGCGCCAGCAGCTTTACCGCGGACAGACAAAATGAGCAGTTCTTC
J: TRBJ1-1; size: many; D: -; V: TRBV9; CDR3: CASSVGGSGPMNTEAFF; DNA: TGTGCCAGCAGCGTAGGAGGGTCAGGTCCCATGAACACTGAAGCTTTCTTT
J: TRBJ2-2; size: -; D: TRBD1; V: TRBV5-8; CDR3: CASSRQGCANTGELFF; DNA: TGTGCCAGCAGCCGACAGGGCTGTGCGAACACCGGGGAGCTGTTTTTT
J: TRBJ2-5; size: many; D: TRBD1; V: TRBV6-5; CDR3: CASSYSGTGQETQYF; DNA: TGTGCCAGCAGTTACTCAGGGACAGGACAAGAGACCCAGTACTTC
J: TRBJ2-1; size: many; D: -; V: TRBV5-4; CDR3: CASSFRNNEQFF; DNA: TGTGCCAGCAGCTTTCGGAACAATGAGCAGTTCTTC